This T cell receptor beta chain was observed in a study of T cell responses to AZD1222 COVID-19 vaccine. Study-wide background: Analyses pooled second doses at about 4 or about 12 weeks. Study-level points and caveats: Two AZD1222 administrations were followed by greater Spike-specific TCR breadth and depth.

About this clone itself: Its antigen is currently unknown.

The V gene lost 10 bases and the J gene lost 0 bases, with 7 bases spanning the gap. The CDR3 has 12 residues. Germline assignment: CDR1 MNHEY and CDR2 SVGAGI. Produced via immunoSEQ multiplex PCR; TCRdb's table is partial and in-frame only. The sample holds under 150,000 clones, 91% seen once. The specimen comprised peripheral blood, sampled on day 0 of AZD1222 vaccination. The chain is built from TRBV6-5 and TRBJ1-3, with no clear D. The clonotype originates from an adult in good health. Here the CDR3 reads CATRYSGNTIYF. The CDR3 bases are TGTGCCACGCGCTACTCTGGAAACACCATATATTTT.